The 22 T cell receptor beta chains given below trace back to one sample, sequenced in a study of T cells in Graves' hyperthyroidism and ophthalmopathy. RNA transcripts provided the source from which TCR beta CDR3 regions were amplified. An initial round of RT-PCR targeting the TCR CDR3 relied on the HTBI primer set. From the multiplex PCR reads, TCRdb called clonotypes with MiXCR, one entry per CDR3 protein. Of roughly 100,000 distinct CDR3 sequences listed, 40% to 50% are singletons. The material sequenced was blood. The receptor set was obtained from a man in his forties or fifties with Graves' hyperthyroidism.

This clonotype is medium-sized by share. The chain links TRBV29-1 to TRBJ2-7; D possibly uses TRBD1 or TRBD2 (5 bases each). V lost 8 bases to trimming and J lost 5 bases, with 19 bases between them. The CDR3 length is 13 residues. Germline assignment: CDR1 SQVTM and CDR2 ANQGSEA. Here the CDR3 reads CSYEEVGVHEQYF. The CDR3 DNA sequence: TGCAGCTATGAGGAGGTAGGGGTCCACGAGCAGTACTTC.

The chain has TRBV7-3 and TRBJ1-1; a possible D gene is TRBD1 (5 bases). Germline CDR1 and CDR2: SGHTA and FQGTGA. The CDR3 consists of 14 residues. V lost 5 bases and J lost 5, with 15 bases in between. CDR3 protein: CASSPFGTGTEAFF. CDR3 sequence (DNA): TGTGCCAGCAGCCCCTTCGGGACGGGGACTGAAGCTTTCTTT.

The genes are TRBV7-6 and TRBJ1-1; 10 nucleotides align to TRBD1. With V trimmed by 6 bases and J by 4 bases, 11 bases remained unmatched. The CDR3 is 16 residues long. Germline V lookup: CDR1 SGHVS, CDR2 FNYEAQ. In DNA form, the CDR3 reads TGTGCCAGCAGACTACGGGGACAGGGGTCCTTCACTGAAGCTTTCTTT. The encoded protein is CASRLRGQGSFTEAFF. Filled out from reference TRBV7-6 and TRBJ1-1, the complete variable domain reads GAGVSQSPRYKVTKRGQDVALRCDPISGHVSLYWYRQALGQGPEFLTYFNYEAQQDKSGLPNDRFSAERPEGSISTLTIQRTEQRDSAMYRCASRLRGQGSFTEAFFGQGTRLTVV.

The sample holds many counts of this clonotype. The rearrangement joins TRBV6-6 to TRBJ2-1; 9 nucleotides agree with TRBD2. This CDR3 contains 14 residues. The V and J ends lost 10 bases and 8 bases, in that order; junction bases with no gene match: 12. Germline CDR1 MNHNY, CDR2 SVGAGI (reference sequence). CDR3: CATHTAGGYDEQFF. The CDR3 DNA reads TGTGCCACACACACGGCGGGAGGGTACGATGAGCAGTTCTTC.

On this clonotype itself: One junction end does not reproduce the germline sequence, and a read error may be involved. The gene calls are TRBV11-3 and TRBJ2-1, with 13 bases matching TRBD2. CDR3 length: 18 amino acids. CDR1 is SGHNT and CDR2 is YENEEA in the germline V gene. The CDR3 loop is CAGSLDLTSGRDLNEQFF. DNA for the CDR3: TGTGCCGGCAGCTTAGATCTAACTAGCGGGAGGGACTTAAATGAGCAGTTCTTC.

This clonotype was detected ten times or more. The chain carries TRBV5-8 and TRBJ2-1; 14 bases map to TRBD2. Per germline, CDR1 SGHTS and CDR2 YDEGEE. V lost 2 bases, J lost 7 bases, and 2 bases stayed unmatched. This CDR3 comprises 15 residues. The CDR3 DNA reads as TGTGCCAGCAGCTTCGGGACTAGCGGGAGAAATGAGCAGTTCTTC. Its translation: CASSFGTSGRNEQFF.

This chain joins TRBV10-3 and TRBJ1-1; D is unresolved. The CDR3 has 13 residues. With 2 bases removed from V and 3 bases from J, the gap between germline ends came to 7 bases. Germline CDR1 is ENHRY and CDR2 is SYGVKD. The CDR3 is CAISEPGDTEAFF. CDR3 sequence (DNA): TGTGCCATCAGTGAGCCGGGAGACACTGAAGCTTTCTTT.

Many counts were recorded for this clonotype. The chain's CDR3 is CASSPGQGATQPQHF. CDR3 DNA: TGTGCCAGCAGCCCAGGGCAGGGGGCTACTCAGCCCCAGCATTTT. The chain joins TRBV12-3 or TRBV12-4 to TRBJ1-5; TRBD1 agrees at 8 bases. The CDR3 extends over 15 amino acids. V lost 6 bases and J lost 6; bases outside the gene matches: 10.

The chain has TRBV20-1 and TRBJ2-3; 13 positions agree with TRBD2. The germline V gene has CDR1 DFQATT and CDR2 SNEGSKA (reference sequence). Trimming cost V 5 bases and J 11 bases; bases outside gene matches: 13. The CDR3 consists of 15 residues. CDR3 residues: CSAETSGRSGNEQYF. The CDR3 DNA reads TGCAGTGCTGAGACTAGCGGGAGGAGTGGGAATGAGCAGTATTTT.

CDR3 DNA sequence: TGTGCCAGCAGCCTAGGACTAGCGGACGAGCAGTACTTC. Translating it yields CASSLGLADEQYF. This chain joins TRBV7-2 and TRBJ2-7; TRBD2 aligns across 10 bases. The CDR3 extends over 13 amino acids. From germline, CDR1 is SGHTA and CDR2 FQGNSA. With 5 bases clipped from V and 5 bases from J, the junction kept 3 bases outside the gene matches.

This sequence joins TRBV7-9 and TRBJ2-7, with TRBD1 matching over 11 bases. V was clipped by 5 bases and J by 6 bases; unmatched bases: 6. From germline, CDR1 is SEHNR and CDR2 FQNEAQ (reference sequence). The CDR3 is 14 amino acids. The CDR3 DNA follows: TGTGCCAGCAGCACCCGGGACAGGGGGACCGAGCAGTACTTC. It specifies CASSTRDRGTEQYF. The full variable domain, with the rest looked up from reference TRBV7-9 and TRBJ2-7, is DTGVSQNPRHKITKRGQNVTFRCDPISEHNRLYWYRQTLGQGPEFLTYFQNEAQLEKSRLLSDRFSAERPKGSFSTLEIQRTEQGDSAMYLCASSTRDRGTEQYFGPGTRLTVT.

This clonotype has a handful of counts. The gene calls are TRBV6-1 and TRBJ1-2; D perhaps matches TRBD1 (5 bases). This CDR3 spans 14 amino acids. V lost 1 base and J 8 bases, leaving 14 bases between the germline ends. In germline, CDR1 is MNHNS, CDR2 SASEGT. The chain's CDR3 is CASSEGLGVQGYTF. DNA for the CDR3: TGTGCCAGCAGTGAAGGATTAGGGGTCCAGGGCTACACCTTC.

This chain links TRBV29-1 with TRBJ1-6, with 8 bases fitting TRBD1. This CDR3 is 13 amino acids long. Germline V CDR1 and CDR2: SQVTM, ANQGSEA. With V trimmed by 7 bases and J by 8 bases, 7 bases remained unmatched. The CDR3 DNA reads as TGCAGCGAACGGACAGGGTCGTATTCACCCCTCCACTTT. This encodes CSERTGSYSPLHF.

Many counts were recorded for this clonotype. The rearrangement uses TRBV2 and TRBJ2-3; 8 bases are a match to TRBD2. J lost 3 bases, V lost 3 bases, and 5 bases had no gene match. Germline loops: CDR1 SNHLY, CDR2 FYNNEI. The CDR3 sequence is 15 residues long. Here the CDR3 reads CASSDSRGGTDTQYF. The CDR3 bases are TGTGCCAGCAGTGATAGTCGGGGGGGGACAGATACGCAGTATTTT.

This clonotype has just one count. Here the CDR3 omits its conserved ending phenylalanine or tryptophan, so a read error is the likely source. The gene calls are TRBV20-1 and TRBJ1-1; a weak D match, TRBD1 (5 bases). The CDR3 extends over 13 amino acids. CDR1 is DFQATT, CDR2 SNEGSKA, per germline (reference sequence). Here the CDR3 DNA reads TGCAGTGCTAGTGGGACTATGAAGACTGAAGCTTTCTTA. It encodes CSASGTMKTEAFL.

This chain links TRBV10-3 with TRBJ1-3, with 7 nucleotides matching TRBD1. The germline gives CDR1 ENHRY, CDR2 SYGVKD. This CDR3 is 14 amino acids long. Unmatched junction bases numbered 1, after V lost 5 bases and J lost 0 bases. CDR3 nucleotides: TGTGCCATCAGTAGGGACAGCTCTGGAAACACCATATATTTT. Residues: CAISRDSSGNTIYF.

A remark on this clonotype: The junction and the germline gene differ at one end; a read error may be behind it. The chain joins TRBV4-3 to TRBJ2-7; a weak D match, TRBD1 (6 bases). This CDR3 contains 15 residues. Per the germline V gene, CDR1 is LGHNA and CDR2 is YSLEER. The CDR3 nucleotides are TGCGCCAGCAGCCAAAAGCTAGAGGGGGTCGGGGAGCTGTACTTC. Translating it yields CASSQKLEGVGELYF.

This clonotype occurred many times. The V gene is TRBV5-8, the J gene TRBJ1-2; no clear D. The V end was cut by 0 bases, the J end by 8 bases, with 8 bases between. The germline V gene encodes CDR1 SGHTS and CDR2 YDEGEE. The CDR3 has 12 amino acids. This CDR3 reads CASSLGFEGYTF. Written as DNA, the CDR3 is TGTGCCAGCAGCTTGGGATTCGAGGGCTACACCTTC. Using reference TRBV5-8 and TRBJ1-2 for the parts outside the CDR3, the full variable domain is EAGVTQSPTHLIKTRGQQATLRCSPISGHTSVYWYQQALGLGLQFLLWYDEGEERNRGNFPPRFSGRQFPNYSSELNVNALELEDSALYLCASSLGFEGYTFGSGTRLTVV.

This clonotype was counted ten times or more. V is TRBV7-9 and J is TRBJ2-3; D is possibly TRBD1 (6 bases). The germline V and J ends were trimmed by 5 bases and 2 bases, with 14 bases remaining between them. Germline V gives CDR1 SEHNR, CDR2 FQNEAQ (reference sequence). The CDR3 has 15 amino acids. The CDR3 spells CASSPRDTYTDTQYF. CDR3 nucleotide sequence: TGTGCCAGCAGCCCCCGGGACACCTACACAGATACGCAGTATTTT.

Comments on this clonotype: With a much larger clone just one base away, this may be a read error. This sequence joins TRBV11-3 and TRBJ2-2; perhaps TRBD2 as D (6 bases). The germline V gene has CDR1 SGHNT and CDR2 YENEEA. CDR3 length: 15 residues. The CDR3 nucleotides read TGTGCCAGCAGCTCTCCCTTACTAGTAACCGGGGGGCTGTTTTTT. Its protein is CASSSPLLVTGGLFF.

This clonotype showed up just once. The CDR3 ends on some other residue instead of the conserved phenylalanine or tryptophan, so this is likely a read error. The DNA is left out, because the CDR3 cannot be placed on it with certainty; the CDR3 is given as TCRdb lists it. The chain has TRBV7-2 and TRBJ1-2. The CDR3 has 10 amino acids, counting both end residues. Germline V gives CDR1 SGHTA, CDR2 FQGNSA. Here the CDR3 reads CASSLGRASY.

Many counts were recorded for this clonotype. The CDR3 here is CASSPRGGDTQYF. In DNA, the CDR3 is TGTGCCAGCAGCCCCCGGGGGGGAGATACGCAGTATTTT. V usage is TRBV11-3 and J usage is TRBJ2-3; 8 nucleotides match TRBD2. The CDR3 contains 13 residues. Germline V gene data show CDR1 as SGHNT and CDR2 as YENEEA. V gave up 5 bases and J gave up 5 bases; unmatched junction bases: 3.